These T cell receptor beta chains were read from a single sample in a study of CD8 T cells in Susac syndrome. TCRdb recomputed calls from the immunoSEQ multiplex PCR reads with MiXCR, one row per CDR3 protein. The sample comprises roughly 120,000 distinct CDR3 sequences, over 85% of which are singletons, and under 0.095% rests with the top ten. Sequenced sample: CD4+ T cells from PBMCs. Receptors originate from a human donor in good health. CDR3s include the opening cysteine and the closing phenylalanine or tryptophan. Fields, in order: V gene, clone size, D gene, J gene, CDR3 protein, CDR3 DNA. A D gene is named only where the DNA matches it firmly. The size field is filled for only some rows; it gives once, few, many or a size class.

v_gene: TRBV20-1
abundance: NA
d_gene: NA
j_gene: TRBJ1-5
CDR3aa: CSARKGAGNQPQHF
CDR3nt: TGCAGTGCTAGGAAAGGGGCAGGGAATCAGCCCCAGCATTTT

v_gene: TRBV30
abundance: NA
d_gene: NA
j_gene: TRBJ2-3
CDR3aa: CAWSGGQSTDTQYF
CDR3nt: TGTGCCTGGAGCGGGGGACAGAGCACAGATACGCAGTATTTT

v_gene: TRBV15
abundance: NA
d_gene: NA
j_gene: TRBJ2-5
CDR3aa: CATSRDGQETQYF
CDR3nt: TGTGCCACCAGCAGAGACGGACAAGAGACCCAGTACTTC

v_gene: TRBV5-6
abundance: once
d_gene: NA
j_gene: TRBJ1-1
CDR3aa: CASTLKGRTEAFF
CDR3nt: TGTGCCAGCACCCTAAAGGGGAGAACTGAAGCTTTCTTT

v_gene: TRBV5-6
abundance: NA
d_gene: NA
j_gene: TRBJ1-2
CDR3aa: CASSLIGDGYTF
CDR3nt: TGTGCCAGCAGCTTGATTGGGGATGGCTACACCTTC

v_gene: TRBV5-1
abundance: NA
d_gene: TRBD1
j_gene: TRBJ2-2
CDR3aa: CASKDRADTGELFF
CDR3nt: TGCGCCAGCAAGGACAGGGCGGACACCGGGGAGCTGTTTTTT

v_gene: TRBV19
abundance: NA
d_gene: NA
j_gene: TRBJ1-1
CDR3aa: CASTFARGNTEAFF
CDR3nt: TGTGCCAGTACCTTCGCTCGAGGGAACACTGAAGCTTTCTTT

v_gene: TRBV20-1
abundance: NA
d_gene: TRBD2
j_gene: TRBJ2-1
CDR3aa: CSALLAGLGDEQFF
CDR3nt: TGCAGTGCTCTACTAGCGGGGTTGGGGGATGAGCAGTTCTTC

v_gene: TRBV19
abundance: NA
d_gene: NA
j_gene: TRBJ1-5
CDR3aa: CASSIRDGPVEPQHF
CDR3nt: TGTGCCAGTTCCATCCGGGACGGCCCAGTCGAGCCCCAGCATTTT

v_gene: TRBV7-2
abundance: NA
d_gene: NA
j_gene: TRBJ1-2
CDR3aa: CASSPQRVYGYTF
CDR3nt: TGTGCCAGCAGCCCCCAGAGAGTCTATGGCTACACCTTC

v_gene: TRBV6-4
abundance: NA
d_gene: NA
j_gene: TRBJ1-1
CDR3aa: CASSVQEDTEAFF
CDR3nt: TGTGCCAGCAGTGTCCAAGAGGACACTGAAGCTTTCTTT

v_gene: TRBV2
abundance: NA
d_gene: NA
j_gene: TRBJ2-5
CDR3aa: CASSGSAPEGETQYF
CDR3nt: TGTGCCAGCAGTGGCAGCGCCCCTGAGGGAGAGACCCAGTACTTC

v_gene: TRBV4-1
abundance: NA
d_gene: TRBD1
j_gene: TRBJ1-2
CDR3aa: CASSQYQGAWGYTF
CDR3nt: TGCGCCAGCAGCCAGTACCAGGGGGCGTGGGGCTACACCTTC

v_gene: TRBV6-5
abundance: NA
d_gene: TRBD2
j_gene: TRBJ2-1
CDR3aa: CASSYMVAGLNEQFF
CDR3nt: TGTGCCAGCAGTTACATGGTAGCGGGACTTAATGAGCAGTTCTTC

v_gene: TRBV5-6
abundance: NA
d_gene: NA
j_gene: TRBJ1-1
CDR3aa: CASSLHRMGEAFF
CDR3nt: TGTGCCAGCAGCTTACACAGGATGGGAGAAGCTTTCTTT

v_gene: TRBV6-2/TRBV6-3
abundance: NA
d_gene: TRBD2
j_gene: TRBJ2-7
CDR3aa: CASRPRLALTYEQYF
CDR3nt: TGTGCCAGCAGACCCCGACTAGCGCTTACCTACGAGCAGTACTTC

v_gene: TRBV29-1
abundance: once
d_gene: NA
j_gene: TRBJ1-3
CDR3aa: CSVLGNTIYF
CDR3nt: TGCAGCGTTCTTGGAAACACCATATATTTT

v_gene: TRBV18
abundance: NA
d_gene: TRBD1
j_gene: TRBJ1-2
CDR3aa: CASSLLDRDSGYTF
CDR3nt: TGTGCCAGCTCCTTACTCGACCGGGACAGCGGCTACACCTTC

v_gene: TRBV9
abundance: NA
d_gene: NA
j_gene: TRBJ1-2
CDR3aa: CASSVDVGGGTF
CDR3nt: NA

v_gene: TRBV20-1
abundance: NA
d_gene: TRBD2
j_gene: TRBJ2-1
CDR3aa: CSALTSGRLNEQFF
CDR3nt: TGCAGTGCTTTGACTAGCGGGAGACTGAATGAGCAGTTCTTC

v_gene: TRBV18
abundance: NA
d_gene: TRBD1
j_gene: TRBJ1-1
CDR3aa: CASSQSSGQGASGTEAFF
CDR3nt: TGTGCCAGCTCACAATCCTCGGGACAGGGGGCCTCGGGCACTGAAGCTTTCTTT

v_gene: TRBV5-1
abundance: NA
d_gene: TRBD2
j_gene: TRBJ2-2
CDR3aa: CASSLASGTNTGELFF
CDR3nt: TGCGCCAGCAGCTTGGCGAGCGGGACGAACACCGGGGAGCTGTTTTTT

v_gene: TRBV2
abundance: once
d_gene: NA
j_gene: TRBJ1-2
CDR3aa: CASSRDINYGYTF
CDR3nt: TGTGCCAGCAGTCGTGACATTAACTATGGCTACACCTTC

v_gene: TRBV5-1
abundance: once
d_gene: NA
j_gene: TRBJ2-6
CDR3aa: CASSLEPGGRPSGANVLTF
CDR3nt: TGCGCCAGCAGCTTGGAGCCCGGGGGGCGTCCCTCTGGGGCCAACGTCCTGACTTTC

v_gene: TRBV27
abundance: NA
d_gene: TRBD2
j_gene: TRBJ2-1
CDR3aa: CASSRKAPTSGRAGSYNEQFF
CDR3nt: TGTGCCAGCAGCCGAAAGGCCCCGACTAGCGGGAGGGCCGGATCCTACAATGAGCAGTTCTTC

v_gene: TRBV5-4
abundance: NA
d_gene: NA
j_gene: TRBJ1-5
CDR3aa: CASSEFGGQPQHF
CDR3nt: TGTGCCAGCAGCGAATTCGGGGGGCAGCCCCAGCATTTT

v_gene: TRBV20-1
abundance: NA
d_gene: TRBD1
j_gene: TRBJ1-4
CDR3aa: CSARRGPNEKLFF
CDR3nt: TGCAGTGCTAGAAGGGGGCCTAATGAAAAACTGTTTTTT

v_gene: TRBV20-1
abundance: NA
d_gene: NA
j_gene: TRBJ1-1
CDR3aa: CSARLGTLNTEAFF
CDR3nt: TGCAGTGCTAGATTAGGGACACTGAACACTGAAGCTTTCTTT